This T cell receptor beta chain was profiled in a study of blood T cell repertoires in COVID-19. Across the whole study: The study drew acute and convalescent COVID-19 samples from the United States, Italy and Spain. The cDNA or gDNA used as material had been derived from T cells, B-cell-depleted T cells, or PBMCs.

Authors' analysis steps: Reference gene primer amplification gave estimated nucleated cell counts. Clones were sequenced by immunoSEQ multiplex PCR, and TCRdb holds only the in-frame ones, with some missing. Clonal size and the V and J genes are those of that table, whereas D and trimming came from the DNA. The sample includes about 88,000 clones, around nine tenths seen only once; the top ten take 2.5% to 3.5%. This clonotype originated in a woman older than 75 with acute or convalescent COVID-19. The sequenced material came from peripheral blood.

For the CDR3, the DNA is TGTGCCAGCAGCCTTCCCGGACAGGTCGCGGGGACCTTC. Protein sequence: CASSLPGQVAGTF. This chain connects TRBV7-9 to TRBJ1-2; 7 bases match TRBD1. Germline trimming cut 5 bases from V and 14 bases from J; bases unmatched to any gene: 14. The germline V gene encodes CDR1 SEHNR and CDR2 FQNEAQ (reference sequence). The CDR3 has 13 amino acids.